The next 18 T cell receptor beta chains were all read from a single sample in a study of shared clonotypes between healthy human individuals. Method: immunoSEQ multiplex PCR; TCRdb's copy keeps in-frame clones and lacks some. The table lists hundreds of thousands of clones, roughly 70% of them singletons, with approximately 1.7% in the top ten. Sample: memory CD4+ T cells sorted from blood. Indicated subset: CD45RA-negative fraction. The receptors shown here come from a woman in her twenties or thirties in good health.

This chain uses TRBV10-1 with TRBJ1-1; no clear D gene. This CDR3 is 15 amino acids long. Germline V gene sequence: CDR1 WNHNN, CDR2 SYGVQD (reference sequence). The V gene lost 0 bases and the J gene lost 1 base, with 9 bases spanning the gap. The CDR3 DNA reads TGCGCCAGCAGTGAGTCGGTAGCAGAGAACACTGAAGCTTTCTTT. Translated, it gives CASSESVAENTEAFF.

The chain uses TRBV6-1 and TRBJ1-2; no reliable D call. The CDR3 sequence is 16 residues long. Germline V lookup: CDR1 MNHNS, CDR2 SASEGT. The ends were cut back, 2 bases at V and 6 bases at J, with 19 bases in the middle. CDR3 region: CASSERATERRNGYTF. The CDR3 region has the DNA TGTGCCAGCAGTGAACGGGCGACCGAACGACGGAATGGCTACACCTTC.

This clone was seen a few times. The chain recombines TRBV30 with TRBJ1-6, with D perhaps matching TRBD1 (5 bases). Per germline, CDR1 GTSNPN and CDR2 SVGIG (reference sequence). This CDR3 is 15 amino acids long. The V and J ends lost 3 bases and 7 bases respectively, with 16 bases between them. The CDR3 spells CAWRSGDWGNSPLHF. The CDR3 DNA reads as TGTGCCTGGAGGTCTGGGGATTGGGGGAATTCACCCCTCCACTTT.

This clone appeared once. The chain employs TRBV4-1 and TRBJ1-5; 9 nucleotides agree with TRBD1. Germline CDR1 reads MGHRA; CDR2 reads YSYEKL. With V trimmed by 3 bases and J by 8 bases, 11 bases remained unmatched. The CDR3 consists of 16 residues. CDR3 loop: CASSQNGQGNDEPQHF. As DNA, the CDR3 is TGCGCCAGCAGCCAGAACGGACAGGGGAATGATGAGCCCCAGCATTTT.

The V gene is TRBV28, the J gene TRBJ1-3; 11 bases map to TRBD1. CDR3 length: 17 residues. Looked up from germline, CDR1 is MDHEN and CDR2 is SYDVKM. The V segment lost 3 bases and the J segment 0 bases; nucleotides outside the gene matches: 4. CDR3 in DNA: TGTGCCAGCAGTTTCGGGACAGGGGGATTCTCTGGAAACACCATATATTTT. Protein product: CASSFGTGGFSGNTIYF.

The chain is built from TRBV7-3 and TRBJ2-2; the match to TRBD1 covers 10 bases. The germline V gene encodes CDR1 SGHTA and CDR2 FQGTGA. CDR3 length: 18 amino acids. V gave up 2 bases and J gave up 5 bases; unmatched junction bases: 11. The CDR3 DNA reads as TGTGCCAGCAGCTTAGCCCCCGGGACAGGGGTTGGAACCGGGGAGCTGTTTTTT. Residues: CASSLAPGTGVGTGELFF.

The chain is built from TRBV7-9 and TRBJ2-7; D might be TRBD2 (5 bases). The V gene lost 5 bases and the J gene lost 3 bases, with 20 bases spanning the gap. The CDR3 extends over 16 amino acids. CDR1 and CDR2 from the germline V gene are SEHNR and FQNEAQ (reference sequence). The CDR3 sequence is CASSPYRPGSFYEQYF. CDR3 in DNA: TGTGCCAGCAGCCCCTACCGCCCGGGGTCCTTCTACGAGCAGTACTTC.

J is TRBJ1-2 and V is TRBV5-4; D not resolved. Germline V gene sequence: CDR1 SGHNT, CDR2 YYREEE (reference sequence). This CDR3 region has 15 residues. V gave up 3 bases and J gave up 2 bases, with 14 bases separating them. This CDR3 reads CASSYPSGENYGYTF. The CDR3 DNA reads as TGTGCCAGCAGCTATCCAAGCGGGGAAAACTATGGCTACACCTTC.

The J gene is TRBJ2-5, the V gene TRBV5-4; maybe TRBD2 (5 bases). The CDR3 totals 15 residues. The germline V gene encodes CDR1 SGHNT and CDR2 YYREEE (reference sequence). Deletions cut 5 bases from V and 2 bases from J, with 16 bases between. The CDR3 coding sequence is TGTGCCAGCAGGGGGTCGGGGAACAGACAAGAGACCCAGTACTTC. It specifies CASRGSGNRQETQYF.

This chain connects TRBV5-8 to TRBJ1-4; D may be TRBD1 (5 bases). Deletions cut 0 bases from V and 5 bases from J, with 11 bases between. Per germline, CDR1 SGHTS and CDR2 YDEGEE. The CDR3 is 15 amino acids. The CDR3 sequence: CASSLDPGPNEKLFF. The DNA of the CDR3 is TGTGCCAGCAGCTTGGATCCGGGACCGAATGAAAAACTGTTTTTT. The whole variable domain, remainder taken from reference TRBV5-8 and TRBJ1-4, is EAGVTQSPTHLIKTRGQQATLRCSPISGHTSVYWYQQALGLGLQFLLWYDEGEERNRGNFPPRFSGRQFPNYSSELNVNALELEDSALYLCASSLDPGPNEKLFFGSGTQLSVL.

CDR3 sequence (DNA): TGTGCCAGCAGTCTCGACAGGCCGCCTCGAGGTGAGCAGTTCTTC. Its translation: CASSLDRPPRGEQFF. The V gene is TRBV2, the J gene TRBJ2-1, with a tentative D call TRBD1 (6 bases). Trimming took off 5 bases at V and 9 bases at J, with 20 bases between the two ends. The CDR3 has 15 residues. Germline loops: CDR1 SNHLY, CDR2 FYNNEI.

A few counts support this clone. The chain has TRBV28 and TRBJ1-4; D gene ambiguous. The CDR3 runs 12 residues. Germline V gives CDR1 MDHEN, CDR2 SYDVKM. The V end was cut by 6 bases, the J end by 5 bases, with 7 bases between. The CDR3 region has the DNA TGTGCCAGCAGCAGCAGGAATGAAAAACTGTTTTTT. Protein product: CASSSRNEKLFF. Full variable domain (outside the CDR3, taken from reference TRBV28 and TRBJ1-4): DVKVTQSSRYLVKRTGEKVFLECVQDMDHENMFWYRQDPGLGLRLIYFSYDVKMKEKGDIPEGYSVSREKKERFSLILESASTNQTSMYLCASSSRNEKLFFGSGTQLSVL.

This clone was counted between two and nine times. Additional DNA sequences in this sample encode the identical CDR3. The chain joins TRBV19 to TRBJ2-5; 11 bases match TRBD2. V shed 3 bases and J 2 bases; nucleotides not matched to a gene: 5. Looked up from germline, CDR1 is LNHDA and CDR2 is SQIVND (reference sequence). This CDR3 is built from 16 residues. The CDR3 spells CASSIGLAGGQETQYF. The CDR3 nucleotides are TGTGCCAGTAGTATCGGGCTAGCGGGAGGACAAGAGACCCAGTACTTC.

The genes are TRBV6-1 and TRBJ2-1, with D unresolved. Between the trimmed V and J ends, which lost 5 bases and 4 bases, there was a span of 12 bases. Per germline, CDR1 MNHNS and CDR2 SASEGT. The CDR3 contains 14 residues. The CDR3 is CASSLTPLYNEQFF. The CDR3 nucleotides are TGTGCCAGCAGTCTAACACCTTTATACAATGAGCAGTTCTTC.

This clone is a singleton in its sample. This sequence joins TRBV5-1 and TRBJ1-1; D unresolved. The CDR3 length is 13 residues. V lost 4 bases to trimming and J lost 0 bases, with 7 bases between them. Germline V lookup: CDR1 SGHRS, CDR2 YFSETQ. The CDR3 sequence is CASSPRMNTEAFF. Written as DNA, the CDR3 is TGCGCCAGCAGCCCAAGGATGAACACTGAAGCTTTCTTT.

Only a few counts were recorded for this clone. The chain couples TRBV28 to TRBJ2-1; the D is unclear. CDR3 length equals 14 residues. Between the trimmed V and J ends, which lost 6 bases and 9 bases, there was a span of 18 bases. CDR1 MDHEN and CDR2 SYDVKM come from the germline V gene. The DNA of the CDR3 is TGTGCCAGCAGCCCAACCATCACGCGGACTGAGCAGTTCTTC. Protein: CASSPTITRTEQFF.

The CDR3 region is CASSDRTGRKDGYTF. Here the CDR3 DNA reads TGCGCCAGCAGTGACCGGACAGGGCGGAAAGATGGCTACACCTTC. V is TRBV10-2 and J is TRBJ1-2, with 8 nucleotides matching TRBD1. Germline-derived CDR1 and CDR2 are WSHSY and SAAADI. The CDR3 runs to 15 residues. V was clipped by 3 bases and J by 6 bases; unmatched bases: 9.

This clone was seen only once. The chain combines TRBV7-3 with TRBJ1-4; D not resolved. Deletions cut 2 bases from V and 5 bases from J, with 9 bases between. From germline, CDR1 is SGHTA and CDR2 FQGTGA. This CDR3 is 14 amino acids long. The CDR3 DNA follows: TGTGCCAGCAGCTTAGAGGCCGGGAATGAAAAACTGTTTTTT. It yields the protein CASSLEAGNEKLFF.